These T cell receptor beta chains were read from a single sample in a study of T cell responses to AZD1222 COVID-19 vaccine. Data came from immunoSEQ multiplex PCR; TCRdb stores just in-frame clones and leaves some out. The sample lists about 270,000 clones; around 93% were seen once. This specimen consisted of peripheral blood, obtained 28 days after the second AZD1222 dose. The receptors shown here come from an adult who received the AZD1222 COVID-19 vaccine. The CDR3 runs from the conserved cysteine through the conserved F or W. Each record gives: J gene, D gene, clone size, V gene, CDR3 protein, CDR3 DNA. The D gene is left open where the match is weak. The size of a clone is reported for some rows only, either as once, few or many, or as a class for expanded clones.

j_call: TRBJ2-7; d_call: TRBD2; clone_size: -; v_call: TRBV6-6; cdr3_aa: CASSRTSGRTHSYEQYF; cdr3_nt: TGTGCCAGCAGTCGGACTAGCGGGAGGACTCACTCCTACGAGCAGTACTTC
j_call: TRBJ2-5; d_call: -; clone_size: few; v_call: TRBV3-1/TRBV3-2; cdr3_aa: CASSQGETQYF; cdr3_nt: TGTGCCAGCAGCCAAGGGGAGACCCAGTACTTC
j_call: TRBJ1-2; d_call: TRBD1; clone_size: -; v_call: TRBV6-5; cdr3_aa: CASSYGKGAANYGYTF; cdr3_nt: TGTGCCAGCAGTTACGGGAAGGGGGCGGCTAACTATGGCTACACCTTC
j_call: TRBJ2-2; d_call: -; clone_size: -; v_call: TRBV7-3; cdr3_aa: CASSSYTGELFF; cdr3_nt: TGTGCCAGCAGCTCCTACACCGGGGAGCTGTTTTTT
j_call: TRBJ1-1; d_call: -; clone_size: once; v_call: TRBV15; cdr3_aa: CATSRDSKVNTEAFF; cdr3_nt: TGTGCCACCAGCAGAGATAGTAAAGTGAACACTGAAGCTTTCTTT
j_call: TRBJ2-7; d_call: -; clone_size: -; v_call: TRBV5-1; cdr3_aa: CASSFSPPDYEQYF; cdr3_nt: TGCGCCAGCAGCTTTAGCCCGCCTGATTACGAGCAGTACTTC
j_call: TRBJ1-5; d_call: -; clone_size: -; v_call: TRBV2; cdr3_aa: CASTTDRSNQPQHF; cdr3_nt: TGTGCCAGCACTACGGATCGGAGCAATCAGCCCCAGCATTTT
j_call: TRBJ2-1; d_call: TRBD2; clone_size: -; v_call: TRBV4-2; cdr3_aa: CASSQDPSGSANEQFF; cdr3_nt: TGTGCCAGCAGCCAAGACCCTAGCGGGAGCGCGAATGAGCAGTTCTTC
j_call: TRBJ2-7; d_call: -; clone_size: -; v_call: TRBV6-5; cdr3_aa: CASSYSQGSTYEQYF; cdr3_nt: TGTGCCAGCAGTTACTCACAGGGCTCAACCTACGAGCAGTACTTC
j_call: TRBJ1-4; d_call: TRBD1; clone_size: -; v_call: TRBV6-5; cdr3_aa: CASHRDRASEKLFF; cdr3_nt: TGTGCCAGCCACCGGGACAGGGCATCGGAAAAACTGTTTTTT
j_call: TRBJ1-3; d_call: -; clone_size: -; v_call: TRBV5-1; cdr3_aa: CASRPGGVSGNTIYF; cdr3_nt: TGCGCCAGCAGGCCTGGAGGGGTCTCTGGAAACACCATATATTTT
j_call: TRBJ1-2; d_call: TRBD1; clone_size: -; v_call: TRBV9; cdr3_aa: CASSPYRGTNYGYTF; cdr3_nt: TGTGCCAGCAGCCCATACAGGGGAACTAACTATGGCTACACCTTC
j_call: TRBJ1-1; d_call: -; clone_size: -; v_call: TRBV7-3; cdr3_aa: CASSPGTSQGNTEAFF; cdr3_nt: TGTGCCAGCAGCCCTGGGACGTCTCAAGGGAACACTGAAGCTTTCTTT
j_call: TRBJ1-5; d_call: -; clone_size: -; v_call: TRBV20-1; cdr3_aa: CSASSGTQPQHF; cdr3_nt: TGCAGTGCTAGTTCAGGGACTCAGCCCCAGCATTTT
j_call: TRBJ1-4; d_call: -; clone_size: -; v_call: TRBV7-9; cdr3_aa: CASSLLQGEKLFF; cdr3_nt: TGTGCCAGCAGCCTCCTCCAGGGGGAAAAACTGTTTTTT
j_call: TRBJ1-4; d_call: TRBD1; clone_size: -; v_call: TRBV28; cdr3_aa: CASSPGQGSEKLFF; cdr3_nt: TGTGCCAGCAGCCCGGGACAGGGGTCTGAAAAACTGTTTTTT
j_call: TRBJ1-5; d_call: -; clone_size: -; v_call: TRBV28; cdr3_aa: CASSFRLRNQPQHF; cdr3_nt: TGTGCCAGCAGTTTTAGGTTGCGCAATCAGCCCCAGCATTTT
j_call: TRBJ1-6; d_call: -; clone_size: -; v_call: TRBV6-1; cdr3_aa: CASSDPGSSPLHF; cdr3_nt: TGTGCCAGCAGTGACCCAGGAAGTTCACCCCTCCACTTT
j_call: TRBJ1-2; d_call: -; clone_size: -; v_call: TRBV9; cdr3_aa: CASSVAGVEDGYTF; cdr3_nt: TGTGCCAGCAGCGTAGCTGGGGTGGAAGATGGCTACACCTTC
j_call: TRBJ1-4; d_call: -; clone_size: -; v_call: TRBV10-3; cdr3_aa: CAIRDLDGEKLFF; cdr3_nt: TGTGCCATCAGAGACCTCGACGGCGAAAAACTGTTTTTT
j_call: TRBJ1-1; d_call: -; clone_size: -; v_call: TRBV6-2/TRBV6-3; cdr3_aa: CASSRSGWNTEAFF; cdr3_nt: TGTGCCAGCAGTCGATCGGGATGGAACACTGAAGCTTTCTTT
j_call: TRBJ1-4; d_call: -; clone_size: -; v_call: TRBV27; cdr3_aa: CASSYRALGEKLFF; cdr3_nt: TGTGCCAGCAGTTACCGGGCCCTGGGAGAAAAACTGTTTTTT
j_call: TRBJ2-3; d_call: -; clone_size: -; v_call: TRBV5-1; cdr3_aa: CASSLQGTDTQYF; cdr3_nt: TGCGCCAGCAGCTTGCAGGGGACAGATACGCAGTATTTT
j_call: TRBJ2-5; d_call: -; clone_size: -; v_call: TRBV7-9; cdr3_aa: CASSLRARQETQYF; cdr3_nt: TGTGCCAGCAGCTTAAGGGCCCGGCAAGAGACCCAGTACTTC
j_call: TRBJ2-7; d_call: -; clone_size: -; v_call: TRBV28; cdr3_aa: CASTSGQISSYEQYF; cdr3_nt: TGTGCCAGCACCTCGGGACAAATAAGCTCCTACGAGCAGTACTTC
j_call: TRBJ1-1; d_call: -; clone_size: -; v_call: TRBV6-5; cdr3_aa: CASSYSGEAFF; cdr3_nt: TGTGCCAGCAGTTACTCGGGTGAAGCTTTCTTT
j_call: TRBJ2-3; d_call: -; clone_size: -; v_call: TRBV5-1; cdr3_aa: CASSLFGVSDTQYF; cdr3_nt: TGCGCCAGCAGCTTGTTTGGCGTCTCAGATACGCAGTATTTT
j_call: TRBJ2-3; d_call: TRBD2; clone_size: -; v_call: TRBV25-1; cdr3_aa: CASSEWNSGKRTDTQYF; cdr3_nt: TGTGCCAGCAGTGAATGGAATAGCGGGAAAAGGACAGATACGCAGTATTTT
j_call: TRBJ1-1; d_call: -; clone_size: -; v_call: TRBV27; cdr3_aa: CASRSKGQFRTEAFF; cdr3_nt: TGTGCCAGCAGGTCAAAGGGGCAGTTTAGGACTGAAGCTTTCTTT
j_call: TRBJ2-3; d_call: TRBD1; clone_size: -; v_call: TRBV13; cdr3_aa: CASSRRGQGAADTQYF; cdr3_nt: TGTGCCAGCAGCCGGCGGGGACAGGGGGCCGCAGATACGCAGTATTTT
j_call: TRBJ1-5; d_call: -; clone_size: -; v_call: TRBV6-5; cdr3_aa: CASSSGQPQHF; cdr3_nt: TGTGCCAGCAGCTCCGGTCAGCCCCAGCATTTT
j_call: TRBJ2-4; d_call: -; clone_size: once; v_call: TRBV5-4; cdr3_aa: CASSSVGGIQYF; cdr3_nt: TGTGCCAGCAGCTCCGTGGGCGGAATTCAGTACTTC
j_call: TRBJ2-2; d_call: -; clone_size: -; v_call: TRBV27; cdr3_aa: CASSLSRAPGELFF; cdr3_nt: TGTGCCAGCAGTTTGTCCAGGGCCCCCGGGGAGCTGTTTTTT
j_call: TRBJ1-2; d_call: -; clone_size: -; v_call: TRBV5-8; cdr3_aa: CASSRGGQPNYGYTF; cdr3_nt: TGTGCCAGCAGCCGGGGCGGACAGCCTAACTATGGCTACACCTTC
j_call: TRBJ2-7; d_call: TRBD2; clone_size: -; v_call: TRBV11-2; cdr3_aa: CASNPMGGTSGMYEQYF; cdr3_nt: TGTGCCAGCAACCCCATGGGCGGGACTAGCGGGATGTACGAGCAGTACTTC
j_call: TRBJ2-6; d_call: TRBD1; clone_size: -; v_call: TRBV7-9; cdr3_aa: CASIQGQAGANVLTF; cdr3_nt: TGTGCCAGCATACAGGGGCAGGCTGGGGCCAACGTCCTGACTTTC
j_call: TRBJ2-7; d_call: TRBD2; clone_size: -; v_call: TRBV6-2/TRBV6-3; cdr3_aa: CASSSVGSGRDAEQYF; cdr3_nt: TGTGCCAGCAGTTCCGTGGGGAGCGGGAGGGACGCCGAGCAGTACTTC
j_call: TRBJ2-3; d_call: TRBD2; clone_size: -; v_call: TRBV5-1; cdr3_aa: CASSPGTITDTQYF; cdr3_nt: TGCGCCAGCAGTCCCGGGACTATCACAGATACGCAGTATTTT
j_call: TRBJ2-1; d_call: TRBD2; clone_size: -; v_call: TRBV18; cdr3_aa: CASSSSGGGNEQFF; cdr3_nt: TGTGCCAGCTCATCATCGGGAGGTGGGAATGAGCAGTTCTTC
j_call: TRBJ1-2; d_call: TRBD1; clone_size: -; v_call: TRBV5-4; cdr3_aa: CASSFRGDYGYTF; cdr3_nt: TGTGCCAGCAGCTTCAGGGGGGACTATGGCTACACCTTC
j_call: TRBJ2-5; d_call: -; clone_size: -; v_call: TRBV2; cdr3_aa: CASSGGGETQYF; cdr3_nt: TGTGCCAGCAGTGGAGGAGGGGAGACCCAGTACTTC
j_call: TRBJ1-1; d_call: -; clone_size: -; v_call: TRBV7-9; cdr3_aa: CASSWTGNTEAFF; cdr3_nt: TGTGCCAGCAGCTGGACGGGGAACACTGAAGCTTTCTTT
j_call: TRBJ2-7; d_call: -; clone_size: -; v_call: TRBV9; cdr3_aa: CASSPGAQTAEQYF; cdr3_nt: TGTGCCAGCAGCCCAGGGGCCCAAACGGCCGAGCAGTACTTC
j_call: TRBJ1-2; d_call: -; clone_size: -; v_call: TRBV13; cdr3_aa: CASSVGVGYGYTF; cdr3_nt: TGTGCCAGCAGCGTCGGAGTCGGCTATGGCTACACCTTC
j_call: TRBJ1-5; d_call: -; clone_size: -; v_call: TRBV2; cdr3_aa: CASSEAGRNQPQHF; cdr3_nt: TGTGCCAGCAGTGAAGCAGGCAGGAACCAGCCCCAGCATTTT
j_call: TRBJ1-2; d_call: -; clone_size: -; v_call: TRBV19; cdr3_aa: CASSGRARGYTF; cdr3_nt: TGTGCCAGTAGCGGGAGGGCTCGAGGCTACACCTTC
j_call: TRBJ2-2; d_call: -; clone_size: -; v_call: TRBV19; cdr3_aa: CASTVWHSTFTGELFF; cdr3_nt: TGTGCCAGTACGGTTTGGCACTCAACCTTTACCGGGGAGCTGTTTTTT
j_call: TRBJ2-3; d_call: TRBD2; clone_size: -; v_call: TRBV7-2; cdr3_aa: CASSTRLAGTDTQYF; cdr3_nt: TGTGCCAGCAGCACACGACTAGCGGGGACTGATACGCAGTATTTT
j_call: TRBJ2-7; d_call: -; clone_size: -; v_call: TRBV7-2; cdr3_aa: CASSPTSGHYEQYF; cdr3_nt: TGTGCCAGCAGCCCCACCAGCGGACACTACGAGCAGTACTTC
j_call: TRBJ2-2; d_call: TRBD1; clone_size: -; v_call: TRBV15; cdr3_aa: CATGTLQGANTGELFF; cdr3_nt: TGTGCCACCGGCACCCTCCAGGGGGCGAACACCGGGGAGCTGTTTTTT
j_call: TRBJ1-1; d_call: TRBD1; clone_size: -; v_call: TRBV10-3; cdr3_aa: CAISATDRGPVGAFF; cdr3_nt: TGTGCCATCAGTGCAACGGACAGGGGGCCCGTGGGCGCTTTCTTT
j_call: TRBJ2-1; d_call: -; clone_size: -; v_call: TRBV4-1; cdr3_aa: CASSQDHRVLYNEQFF; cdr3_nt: TGCGCCAGCAGCCAAGATCATAGGGTCTTGTACAATGAGCAGTTCTTC
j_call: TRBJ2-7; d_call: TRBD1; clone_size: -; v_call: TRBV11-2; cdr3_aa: CASSLIRDRAYEQYF; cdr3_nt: TGTGCCAGCAGTTTAATCCGGGACAGGGCCTACGAGCAGTACTTC
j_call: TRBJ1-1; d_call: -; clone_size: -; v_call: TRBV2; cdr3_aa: CASSVVQEVEAFF; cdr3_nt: TGTGCCAGCAGTGTAGTTCAGGAGGTTGAAGCTTTCTTT